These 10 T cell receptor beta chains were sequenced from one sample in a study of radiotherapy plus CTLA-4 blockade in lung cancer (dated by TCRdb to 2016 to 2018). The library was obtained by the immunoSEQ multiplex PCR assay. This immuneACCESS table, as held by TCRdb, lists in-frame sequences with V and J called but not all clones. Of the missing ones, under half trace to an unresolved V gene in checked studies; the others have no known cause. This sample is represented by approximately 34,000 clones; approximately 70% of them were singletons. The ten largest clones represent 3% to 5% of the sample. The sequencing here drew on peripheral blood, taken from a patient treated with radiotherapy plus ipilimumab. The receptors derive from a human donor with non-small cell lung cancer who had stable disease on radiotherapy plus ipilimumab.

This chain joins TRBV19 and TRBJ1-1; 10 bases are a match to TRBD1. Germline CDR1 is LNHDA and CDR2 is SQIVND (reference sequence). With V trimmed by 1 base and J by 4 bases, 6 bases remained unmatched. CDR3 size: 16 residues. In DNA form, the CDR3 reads TGTGCCAGTAGTATAGGGACGGACAGGGGGAGCACTGAAGCTTTCTTT. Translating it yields CASSIGTDRGSTEAFF.

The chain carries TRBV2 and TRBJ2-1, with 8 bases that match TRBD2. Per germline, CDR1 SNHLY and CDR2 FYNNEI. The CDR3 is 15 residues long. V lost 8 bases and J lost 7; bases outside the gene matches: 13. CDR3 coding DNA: TGTGCCAGCGTTGGGAATAGCGGGAAGTGGAATGAGCAGTTCTTC. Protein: CASVGNSGKWNEQFF.

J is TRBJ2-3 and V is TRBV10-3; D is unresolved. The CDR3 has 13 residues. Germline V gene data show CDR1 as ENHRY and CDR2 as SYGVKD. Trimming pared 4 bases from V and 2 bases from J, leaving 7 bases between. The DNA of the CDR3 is TGTGCCATCAGTGCGTGGAACACAGATACGCAGTATTTT. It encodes CAISAWNTDTQYF.

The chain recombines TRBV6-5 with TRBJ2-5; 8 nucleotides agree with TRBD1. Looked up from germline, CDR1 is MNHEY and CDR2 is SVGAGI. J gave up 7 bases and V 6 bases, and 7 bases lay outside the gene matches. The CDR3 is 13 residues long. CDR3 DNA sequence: TGTGCCAGCAGCTACGGACAGGGAAGGACCCAGTACTTC. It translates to CASSYGQGRTQYF.

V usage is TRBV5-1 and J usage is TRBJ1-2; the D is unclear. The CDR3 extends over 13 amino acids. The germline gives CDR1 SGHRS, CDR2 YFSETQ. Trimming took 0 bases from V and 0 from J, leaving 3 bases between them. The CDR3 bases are TGCGCCAGCAGCTTGGCGACTAACTATGGCTACACCTTC. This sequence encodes CASSLATNYGYTF.

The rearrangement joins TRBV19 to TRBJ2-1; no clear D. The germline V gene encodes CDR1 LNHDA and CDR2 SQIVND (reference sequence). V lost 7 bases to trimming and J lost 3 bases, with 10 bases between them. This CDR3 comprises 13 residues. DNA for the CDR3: TGTGCCAGTACCCCGTCGAACTACAATGAGCAGTTCTTC. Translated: CASTPSNYNEQFF. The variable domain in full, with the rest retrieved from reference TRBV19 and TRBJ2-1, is DGGITQSPKYLFRKEGQNVTLSCEQNLNHDAMYWYRQDPGQGLRLIYYSQIVNDFQKGDIAEGYSVSREKKESFPLTVTSAQKNPTAFYLCASTPSNYNEQFFGPGTRLTVL.

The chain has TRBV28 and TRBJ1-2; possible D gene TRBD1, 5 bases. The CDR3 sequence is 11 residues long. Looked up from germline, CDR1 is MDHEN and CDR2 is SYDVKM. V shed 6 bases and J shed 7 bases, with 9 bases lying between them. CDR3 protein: CASSSGFGYTF. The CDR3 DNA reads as TGTGCCAGCAGCTCAGGGTTTGGCTACACCTTC.

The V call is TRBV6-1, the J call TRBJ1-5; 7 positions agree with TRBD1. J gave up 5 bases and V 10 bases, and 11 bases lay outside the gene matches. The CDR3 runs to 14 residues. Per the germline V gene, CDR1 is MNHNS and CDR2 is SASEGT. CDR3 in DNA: TGTGCCACCCGGACAGGCCGCTTTGATCAGCCCCAGCATTTT. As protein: CATRTGRFDQPQHF.

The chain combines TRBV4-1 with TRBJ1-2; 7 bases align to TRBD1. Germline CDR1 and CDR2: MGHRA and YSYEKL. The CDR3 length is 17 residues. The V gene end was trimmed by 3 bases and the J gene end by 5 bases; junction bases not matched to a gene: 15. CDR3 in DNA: TGCGCCAGCAGCCACGGGGGGAGGGGGCGAGCGGGGTATGGCTACACCTTC. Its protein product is CASSHGGRGRAGYGYTF.

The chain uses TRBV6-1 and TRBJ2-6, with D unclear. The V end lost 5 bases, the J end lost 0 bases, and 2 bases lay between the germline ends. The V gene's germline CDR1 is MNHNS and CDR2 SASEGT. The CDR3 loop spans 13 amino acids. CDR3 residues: CASSHSGANVLTF. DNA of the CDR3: TGTGCCAGCAGTCACTCTGGGGCCAACGTCCTGACTTTC.